This TCR beta chain was recovered during a study of cytomegalovirus exposure and HLA in healthy donors (dated 2017 in TCRdb). General notes on the study: According to an earlier analysis of a few hundred of the donors, some 180 million T cells yielded 90 million to 140 million unique TCR beta sequences and around 300 Gb of sequence data. The aim of the study was to test whether cataloging public T cell receptors could identify signatures of past pathogen exposure. To study patterns of TCR occurrence, a later analysis re-analyzed previously published TCR beta repertoires from around 700 donors and added high-resolution HLA genotyping. Among some 400 genotyped donors of the cohort, an average of approximately 240,000 unique TCR beta nucleotide sequences was sequenced per donor, of which roughly 17% were non-productive. Every repertoire in the discovery cohort had been generated on one and the same sequencing platform. About 300 gigabases of sequencing data and approximately 85 million unique TCR sequences were included in an early release covering over 600 HLA-typed donors. HLA typing covered class I and class II loci at four-digit resolution. Donor age, sex, ethnicity and CMV serostatus were collected together with the repertoire data. Typing coverage differed by locus: A, B, C, DRB1 and DQB1 were typed in about 620-630 donors, DQA1 in 522, DPA1 in around 610, and DPB1 in approximately 450. Of the approximately 370 genotyped donors, approximately 81% were placed in the genetic ancestry cluster associated with self-reported Caucasian donors. Roughly five DR-DQ haplotypes were handled as single units for association and clustering because linkage in the cohort was strong. Along with the approximately 700-subject first cohort, a separate validation cohort of about 110 different subjects was used. Using immunosequencing, the study profiled T cell repertoires from 666 subjects and related those repertoires to cytomegalovirus serostatus. Rather than using new phenotypic data, the later analysis identified candidate immune exposures from TCR beta sequences and from how often those sequences occurred across donors. In a later genetic analysis, genome-wide SNP genotypes for about 55% of the 666 donors were used, and that subset was treated as a discovery cohort. High-throughput TCR immunosequencing, statistical association of individual TCRs with disease status, and machine learning were combined to predict cytomegalovirus infection status. An earlier analysis of some 500 of the donors applied high-throughput TCR beta sequencing to assess whether each TCR beta V gene segment acted as functional or pseudogenic. Results and caveats for the whole study, not just this receptor: The authors suggested that the approach could potentially be extended to other disease states and immunological phenotypes. Because the 87-base-pair reads could not distinguish some IMGT-functional V segments, including TRBV6-2 and TRBV6-3, those segments were excluded. A cluster of highly shared sequence variants was judged likely to be a technical artifact of the sequencing pipeline. Compared with the roughly 670-donor mean, donors in an Asian-associated ancestry cluster had fewer N-insertions in productive TCRs, according to a later genetic analysis. Sequencing depth was assumed to be roughly uniform across donors in the presence/absence analyses, though that assumption may not hold. Only TCR beta chains were sequenced in this cohort, and the absence of alpha or paired-chain data limited detectable features. Because HLA typing was missing for some donors at each locus, association tests included only the typed subset. Correlated functional status among segregating V segments might reflect linkage disequilibrium, but an unknown experimental factor could not be ruled out. A later genetic analysis associated a missense DCLRE1C variant with V-gene and J-gene trimming of TCR beta chains, and an independent cohort replicated the association. In a later analysis, TCR association rates were found to vary across HLA loci, with the most associated TCRs seen for DRB1 alleles and the fewest for HLA-C alleles. In an earlier analysis of more than 450 of the donors, most TCR beta V segments were observed in productive rearrangements about 87% or about 30% of the time, broadly matching IMGT annotations. In a later analysis, several top co-occurrence clusters were reported to appear linked to parvovirus B19, influenza, CMV and Epstein-Barr virus. When HLA alleles, especially DR and DQ, strongly co-occurred, attributing TCR associations to individual alleles was difficult. A total of some 180 TCR beta chains were listed by the study as associated with cytomegalovirus. For the cohort, immune exposure information was limited to CMV serostatus. Compared with equally common non-associated chains, HLA-associated TCR beta chains in a later analysis were more clonally expanded and had lower generation probabilities. Most TCR sequences were seen in very few donors, while some public TCRs were found in many individuals. Because counts were too low, roughly 17 rarely observed V segments, including chromosome 9 orphons, were left out of the earlier analysis of 500 to 650 of the donors. A further reported finding was that TCR beta sequences accurately predicted the HLA-A and HLA-B alleles for most subjects in the first cohort. A later analysis found that most CMV-associated TCR beta chains appeared HLA-restricted, with HLA associations seemingly driven largely by CMV exposure. In vitro tests confirmed that a few of the cytomegalovirus-associated TCR beta chains recognize cytomegalovirus antigens. At a false discovery rate of 0.05, a later analysis linked 15,000 to 20,000 TCR beta sequences to specific HLA alleles. The classifier was reported to diagnose cytomegalovirus status with high specificity and sensitivity in both the original cohort and the validation cohort.

Concerning this clone: Its antigen is still unknown. Qualities for individual bases were not recorded, and no much larger clone is one base off.

The cohort was made up of 500 to 850 healthy bone marrow donors. At the time of sampling, all cohort members were nominally healthy, though unrecorded immune exposures were likely present. The donor was CMV seropositive and belonged to the group of about 290 seropositive cohort members. Each donor provided a peripheral blood sample, and peripheral blood mononuclear cells were used for TCR beta sequencing. The Qiagen DNeasy Blood Extraction Kit was used to extract genomic DNA from the blood cell samples. V was cut back by 0 bases and J by 4 bases, leaving a gap of 12 bases between them. The CDR3 goes from the cysteine to the phenylalanine over 15 residues. Only CDR3 DNA remains: 45 bases, in frame from the first base. Sequences LGHNA (CDR1) and YSLEER (CDR2) are obtained from the germline V gene. Library preparation was by the immunoSEQ multiplex PCR assay. For the multiplex PCR, a mixture combining 60 forward primers for TCR Vbeta segments and 13 reverse primers for TCR Jbeta segments was used. The CDR3 region of rearranged TCR beta genes was amplified from genomic DNA with a multiplex PCR assay. Amplified TCR beta libraries were sequenced as 87-base-pair reads on the Illumina HiSeq System. In the authors' own workflow: A later analysis counted about 82 million unique TCR beta chains across the 550 to 750 repertoires, and about 10 million of these chains were shared by at least two donors. A nearest-neighbor algorithm error-corrected the raw reads and collapsed the reads into unique sequences, merging closely related sequences to remove PCR and sequencing errors. CDR3 sequences were aligned to IMGT reference sequences to assign V, D and J gene segments. For a sequence to be retained, a match of at least six nucleotides was required to both a V gene segment and a J gene segment. A rearrangement was called productive if the CDR3 had no stop codons and remained in frame with V and J, and every other rearrangement was called non-productive. CDR3 was defined according to IMGT convention as the region running from the second conserved V-encoded cysteine to the conserved J-encoded phenylalanine. Sequences without an unambiguous match to a single V gene segment were excluded from the earlier analysis of several hundred of the donors. An earlier analysis of around 600 of the donors classified V segments as functional when productive rearrangements were above 56.7% and as segregating when the standard deviation between donors was above 5%. A statistical classification framework was built to diagnose cytomegalovirus status from the catalog of TCR beta chain sequences. A later analysis assigned V and J genes by comparing TCR nucleotide sequences with IMGT/GENE-DB human TR gene sequences. Using the TCRdist pipeline, a later analysis assigned CDR3 sequences along with most-parsimonious VDJ recombination scenarios. In a later analysis, each TCR beta chain was defined by its CDR3 amino acid sequence together with its V-gene family, and reads lacking a unique V-gene family were excluded. A later analysis removed over 500 highly shared, low-generation-probability nucleotide sequences to deal with suspected cross-contamination and a sequencing artifact. In a later analysis, a clonal expansion index was calculated for each public chain from normalized within-repertoire ranks of inferred template counts. A later analysis computed generation probabilities with a VDJ recombination model fitted to out-of-frame rearrangements, and checked the results against IGoR. Hypergeometric tests were used in a later analysis to score TCR-TCR, TCR-HLA and TCR-CMV co-occurrence, with a repertoire-size bias correction applied to the TCR pairs. To estimate false discovery rates, a later analysis permuted the HLA or CMV assignments 20 times. A later analysis grouped co-occurring TCRs with DBSCAN, adding TCRdist sequence similarity when clustering within HLA-allele-positive subsets. Repertoires with fewer than 30,000 or more than 120,000 public chains were left out of co-occurrence clustering, as were five repertoires with anomalous nucleotide sharing. What TCRdb holds here is the immuneACCESS table cut down to in-frame rearrangements. Part of the clones is not present; checked against another copy, under half of the missing clones reflect an unresolved V gene, and the others are unexplained. That table furnishes V, J and clone size, whereas the DNA furnished D and trimming. In all, the sample holds approximately 120,000 clones, and around three quarters of those were seen once. Clones ranked in the top ten supply roughly 8% of the sample.

The sequence derives from a woman between 45 and 65 years old in good health and CMV-seropositive. Recombination connected TRBV4-3 to TRBJ1-2, with a weak D call of TRBD1 (6 bases match). Sequences were obtained from PBMCs. The DNA sequence is TGCGCCAGCAGCCAAGATACAGGGATTCTCTATGGCTACACCTTC. Its protein product is CASSQDTGILYGYTF.